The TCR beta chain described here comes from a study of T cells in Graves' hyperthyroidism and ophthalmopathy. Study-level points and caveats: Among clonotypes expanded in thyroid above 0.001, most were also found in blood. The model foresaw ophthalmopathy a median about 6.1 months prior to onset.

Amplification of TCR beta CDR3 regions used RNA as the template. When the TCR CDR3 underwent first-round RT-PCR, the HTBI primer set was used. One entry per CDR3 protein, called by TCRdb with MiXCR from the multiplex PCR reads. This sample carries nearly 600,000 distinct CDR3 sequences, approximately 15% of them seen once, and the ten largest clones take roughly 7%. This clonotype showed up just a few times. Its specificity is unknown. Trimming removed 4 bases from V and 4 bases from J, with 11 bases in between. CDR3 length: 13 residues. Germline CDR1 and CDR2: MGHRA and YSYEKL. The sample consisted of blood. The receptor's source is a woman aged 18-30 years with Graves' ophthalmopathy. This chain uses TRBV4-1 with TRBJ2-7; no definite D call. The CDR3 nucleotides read TGCGCCAGCAGCCCTCACGGTCTGTACGAGCAGTACTTC. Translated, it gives CASSPHGLYEQYF.